The T cell receptor beta chain under discussion was sequenced for a study of cytomegalovirus exposure and HLA in healthy donors. Study conclusions and caveats: The study found most TCR sequences rare, yet found some public TCRs in many donors. Cytomegalovirus-associated status was assigned to approximately 160 TCR beta chains. Clusters of TCRs from the first cohort tended to co-occur in the approximately 130 validation repertoires (as a later analysis found).

A remark on this clone: No antigen is known for it.

The donors were in the roughly 120-subject validation cohort, distinct from the roughly 700-subject first cohort. The V segment lost 0 bases and the J segment 7 bases; nucleotides outside the gene matches: 4. Germline values: CDR1 LNHNV, CDR2 YYDKDF (reference sequence). The CDR3 is 15 residues long. Produced via immunoSEQ multiplex PCR; TCRdb's table is partial and in-frame only. Of approximately 170,000 clones in the sample, approximately 84% were seen once. The material sequenced was PBMCs. The TCR originated in a man in his thirties or forties in good health and CMV-seropositive. The chain is built from TRBV15 and TRBJ2-1, with 9 bases matching TRBD2. This CDR3 is CATSRDLAGGNEQFF. CDR3 sequence (DNA): TGTGCCACCAGCAGAGATCTCGCGGGAGGGAATGAGCAGTTCTTC.